This passage covers 20 T cell receptor beta chains from one sample sequenced in a study of T cell responses to AZD1222 COVID-19 vaccine. Produced via immunoSEQ multiplex PCR; TCRdb's table is partial and in-frame only. Of 180,000 or so clones listed, approximately 90% are singletons. The sequenced sample was peripheral blood, obtained 28 days after the second AZD1222 dose. These receptors originate from an adult who received the AZD1222 COVID-19 vaccine.

The gene calls are TRBV3-1 (or the pseudogene TRBV3-2) and TRBJ1-5; D unclear. The V gene lost 3 bases and the J gene lost 3 bases, with 9 bases spanning the gap. CDR1 LGHDT and CDR2 YNNKEL come from the germline V gene (reference sequence). CDR3 length: 14 amino acids. The CDR3 region is CASSQGRNNQPQHF. CDR3 sequence (DNA): TGTGCCAGCAGCCAGGGGAGGAACAATCAGCCCCAGCATTTT.

The genes are TRBV25-1 and TRBJ2-7; TRBD1 aligns across 8 bases. CDR3 size: 14 residues. The germline CDR1 and CDR2 sequences are MGHDK and SYGVNS. The junction had 4 bases not matched to a gene; V was cut back by 3 bases and J by 3 bases. The CDR3 region has the DNA TGTGCCAGCAGTGAGGGACAGGCCTACTACGAGCAGTACTTC. This sequence encodes CASSEGQAYYEQYF.

The J gene is TRBJ1-2, the V gene TRBV5-1; D remains unclear. V lost 0 bases to trimming and J lost 0 bases, with 18 bases between them. The CDR3 runs to 18 residues. In germline, CDR1 is SGHRS, CDR2 YFSETQ. The CDR3 here is CASSLEPPSSISNYGYTF. DNA of the CDR3: TGCGCCAGCAGCTTGGAGCCCCCCTCATCCATATCTAACTATGGCTACACCTTC.

The chain joins TRBV5-1 to TRBJ2-1; D is unclear. This CDR3 region has 13 residues. CDR1 and CDR2 (germline): SGHRS, YFSETQ. Trimming left V 4 bases short and J 3 bases short, with 8 bases between. The CDR3 DNA reads TGCGCCAGCAGCCCTGGGGTCTACAATGAGCAGTTCTTC. It is translated as CASSPGVYNEQFF.

This chain joins TRBV7-8 and TRBJ2-7, with 7 bases aligning to TRBD2. V was pared by 5 bases and J by 2 bases, with 9 bases of the junction left unmatched. The CDR3 sequence is 15 residues long. From germline, CDR1 is SGHVS and CDR2 FQNEAQ. The CDR3: CASSLGGSIAYEQYF. The CDR3 DNA follows: TGTGCCAGCAGCCTGGGGGGGAGTATCGCCTACGAGCAGTACTTC.

The chain carries TRBV7-3 and TRBJ2-5; D is possibly TRBD2 (5 bases). Trimming shortened V by 2 bases and J by 5 bases, and 15 bases separated the two germline ends. CDR1 is SGHTA and CDR2 is FQGTGA in the germline V gene. The CDR3 loop spans 15 amino acids. CDR3 coding DNA: TGTGCCAGCAGCTTAGTACCCGGGGATTTGGAGACCCAGTACTTC. It encodes CASSLVPGDLETQYF.

The J gene is TRBJ2-3, the V gene TRBV19; D is unclear. Looked up from germline, CDR1 is LNHDA and CDR2 is SQIVND (reference sequence). V was cut by 4 bases and J by 10 bases, with 12 bases left in between. This CDR3 has 12 residues. In nucleotides, the CDR3 is TGTGCCAGTAGTACCCGTCAGGACCCGCAGTATTTT. Translated: CASSTRQDPQYF.

This clone was seen only a few times. The same CDR3 also results from other DNA sequences found in this sample. The chain has TRBV5-1 and TRBJ2-3, with TRBD2 identical over 8 bases. V was pared by 0 bases and J by 4 bases, with 1 base of the junction left unmatched. CDR1 SGHRS and CDR2 YFSETQ come from the germline V gene. This CDR3 has 14 amino acids. The DNA for the CDR3 is TGCGCCAGCAGCTTGGGCGGGAGGTCAGATACGCAGTATTTT. Translated, it gives CASSLGGRSDTQYF. Looking up the rest from reference TRBV5-1 and TRBJ2-3 gives the full variable domain: KAGVTQTPRYLIKTRGQQVTLSCSPISGHRSVSWYQQTPGQGLQFLFEYFSETQRNKGNFPGRFSGRQFSNSRSEMNVSTLELGDSALYLCASSLGGRSDTQYFGPGTRLTVL.

The chain is built from TRBV5-1 and TRBJ1-6; D call uncertain. Trimming shortened V by 5 bases and J by 5 bases, and 11 bases separated the two germline ends. CDR3 length equals 14 residues. Germline V gene lookup returns CDR1 SGHRS and CDR2 YFSETQ. The CDR3 DNA is TGCGCCAGCAGATTACAGCCGGATAATTCACCCCTCCACTTT. It encodes CASRLQPDNSPLHF.

The V call is TRBV6-5, the J call TRBJ1-2; no reliable D call. The V gene's germline CDR1 is MNHEY and CDR2 SVGAGI. V was clipped by 6 bases and J by 1 base, with 9 bases between them. The length of the CDR3 is 13 residues. CDR3 nucleotides: TGTGCCAGCAGCCCCGGGATTAACTATGGCTACACCTTC. As protein: CASSPGINYGYTF.

The chain carries TRBV27 and TRBJ2-3, with 9 bases that match TRBD2. The trim removed 4 bases at V and 4 bases at J, leaving 9 bases unmatched. Germline lookup yields CDR1 MNHEY and CDR2 SMNVEV (reference sequence). The CDR3 length is 16 residues. DNA for the CDR3: TGTGCCAGCAGTTCCCCGGGTAGCGGGAGAGCAGATACGCAGTATTTT. It codes for CASSSPGSGRADTQYF.

The CDR3 DNA reads TGTGCCAGCGCCAGGGGGGAACTCACAGATACGCAGTATTTT. Encoded protein: CASARGELTDTQYF. The V and J genes are TRBV7-8 and TRBJ2-3, with D possibly being TRBD1 (7 bases). Germline CDR1 SGHVS, CDR2 FQNEAQ. V gave up 8 bases and J gave up 2 bases, with 14 bases separating them. The length of the CDR3 is 14 residues.

CDR3 sequence: CAWSTGGGSSYGYTF. CDR3 nucleotides: TGTGCCTGGAGCACTGGAGGGGGATCAAGCTATGGCTACACCTTC. The chain combines TRBV30 with TRBJ1-2; D might be TRBD1 (6 bases). The germline gives CDR1 GTSNPN, CDR2 SVGIG (reference sequence). This CDR3 contains 15 residues. V lost 3 bases, J lost 4 bases, and 18 bases lay in between.

V is TRBV5-6 and J is TRBJ2-5; D not resolved. The CDR3 extends over 13 amino acids. V gave up 0 bases and J gave up 6 bases, with 9 bases separating them. Germline CDR1 reads SGHDT; CDR2 reads YYEEEE. The CDR3 reads CASSLGTLKTQYF. CDR3 nucleotide sequence: TGTGCCAGCAGCTTGGGTACCCTGAAGACCCAGTACTTC.

V is TRBV7-9 and J is TRBJ1-1, with D unclear. Germline CDR1 is SEHNR and CDR2 is FQNEAQ (reference sequence). The V and J ends lost 5 bases and 5 bases respectively, with 9 bases between them. The CDR3 runs 12 residues. The DNA for the CDR3 is TGTGCCAGCAGCCCAATGGGGACTGAAGCTTTCTTT. Amino acids: CASSPMGTEAFF.

The V call is TRBV3-1 (or the pseudogene TRBV3-2), the J call TRBJ1-1, with D perhaps TRBD1 (6 bases). V was pared by 4 bases and J by 5 bases, with 17 bases between. CDR1 and CDR2 (germline): LGHDT, YNNKEL (reference sequence). The CDR3 loop spans 15 amino acids. CDR3 loop: CASSPGRGRWTEAFF. The CDR3 DNA is TGTGCCAGCAGCCCCGGTAGGGGGAGGTGGACTGAAGCTTTCTTT.

This chain uses TRBV6-5 with TRBJ1-5; 9 nucleotides agree with TRBD1. The trim removed 8 bases at V and 0 bases at J, leaving 5 bases unmatched. This CDR3 comprises 15 residues. Germline V gene data show CDR1 as MNHEY and CDR2 as SVGAGI. The CDR3 nucleotides are TGTGCCAGCCGACAGGGGGATAATAGCAATCAGCCCCAGCATTTT. Translation: CASRQGDNSNQPQHF.

The CDR3 coding sequence is TGCGCCAGCAGCTTCCGCGGGGGGCGGAGTGAGCAGTTCTTC. Translated: CASSFRGGRSEQFF. The chain links TRBV5-1 to TRBJ2-1, with 8 bases aligning to TRBD2. CDR1 and CDR2 (germline): SGHRS, YFSETQ. Trimming took 2 bases from V and 9 from J; bases not matched to a gene: 7. This CDR3 has 14 amino acids.

CDR3 residues: CASSPGPQNYGYTF. The DNA for the CDR3 is TGCGCCAGCAGCCCAGGACCACAAAACTATGGCTACACCTTC. The genes are TRBV5-1 and TRBJ1-2; D gene uncertain. The CDR3 is 14 residues long. Germline lookup yields CDR1 SGHRS and CDR2 YFSETQ. The V end was cut by 4 bases, the J end by 2 bases, with 12 bases between.

This rearrangement joins TRBV27 to TRBJ1-2; D is perhaps TRBD1 (5 bases). The V end lost 5 bases, the J end lost 4 bases, and 17 bases lay between the germline ends. Per germline, CDR1 MNHEY and CDR2 SMNVEV (reference sequence). This CDR3 contains 15 residues. The CDR3 DNA follows: TGTGCCAGCAGTCGAGGGGCAGCCTTTAGCTATGGCTACACCTTC. It codes for CASSRGAAFSYGYTF.